A selection of T cell receptor beta chains follows, all from one sample in a study of shared clonotypes between healthy human individuals. Some clones are missing from TCRdb's copy, which holds only in-frame ones; the method was immunoSEQ multiplex PCR. This sample has approximately 1,500,000 clones, with around 98% found just once. The sequenced material came from naive CD4+ T cells sorted from blood. Source of these receptors: a young man in good health. The conserved cysteine and the conserved F or W are not part of the CDR3 here. Fields, in order: J gene, V gene, CDR3 protein.

J gene: TRBJ1-4; V gene: TRBV18; CDR3 protein: ASSPRQGSIWAA
J gene: TRBJ1-5; V gene: TRBV23-1; CDR3 protein: ASSPQGRSVQPQH
J gene: TRBJ1-2; V gene: TRBV14; CDR3 protein: ASSQVQQANYGYT
J gene: TRBJ1-2; V gene: TRBV5-6; CDR3 protein: ASSHWGGGYT
J gene: TRBJ1-1; V gene: TRBV6-6; CDR3 protein: ASTGYRGTEAF
J gene: TRBJ2-3; V gene: TRBV5-1; CDR3 protein: ASTTTDTQY
J gene: TRBJ2-5; V gene: TRBV7-2; CDR3 protein: ASSSRINLGRQETQY
J gene: TRBJ2-2; V gene: TRBV19; CDR3 protein: ASSIYGGSGLAGATGELF
J gene: TRBJ1-5; V gene: TRBV7-8; CDR3 protein: ASSPGVGHQPQH
J gene: TRBJ1-2; V gene: TRBV9; CDR3 protein: ASSVAVGRGSGGYT
J gene: TRBJ2-5; V gene: TRBV7-2; CDR3 protein: ASSLKETQY
J gene: TRBJ2-7; V gene: TRBV7-8; CDR3 protein: ASSLALGGTQSSYEQY
J gene: TRBJ2-3; V gene: TRBV14; CDR3 protein: ASSQDRRGEDTQY
J gene: TRBJ2-6; V gene: TRBV7-7; CDR3 protein: ASSPIPSGLPGANVLT
J gene: TRBJ2-1; V gene: TRBV10-3; CDR3 protein: AISESVDMMNEQF
J gene: TRBJ2-7; V gene: TRBV27; CDR3 protein: ASSFGDRSSYEQY
J gene: TRBJ2-5; V gene: TRBV9; CDR3 protein: ASSELGLTQQETQY
J gene: TRBJ2-1; V gene: TRBV5-1; CDR3 protein: ASSHRDSSYNEQF
J gene: TRBJ2-1; V gene: TRBV5-1; CDR3 protein: ASSPDLAGSMKSSYNEQF
J gene: TRBJ2-3; V gene: TRBV11-2; CDR3 protein: ASSSPERWEPTQY
J gene: TRBJ2-7; V gene: TRBV28; CDR3 protein: ASSVTDRDYYEQY
J gene: TRBJ2-1; V gene: TRBV29-1; CDR3 protein: SVDSGLYNEQF
J gene: TRBJ1-4; V gene: TRBV28; CDR3 protein: ASCLRRGLGGVVEKLF
J gene: TRBJ1-2; V gene: TRBV5-1; CDR3 protein: ASSLSGFYGYT
J gene: TRBJ1-1; V gene: TRBV28; CDR3 protein: ASSLGTVIRNTEAF
J gene: TRBJ1-2; V gene: TRBV7-2; CDR3 protein: ASSLGDRQSGYT
J gene: TRBJ2-1; V gene: TRBV5-1; CDR3 protein: ASSLSTRAGGSYNEQF
J gene: TRBJ1-1; V gene: TRBV5-1; CDR3 protein: ASSLQSSGSNTEAF
J gene: TRBJ2-4; V gene: TRBV19; CDR3 protein: ASSSQGSRAKNIQY
J gene: TRBJ2-7; V gene: TRBV9; CDR3 protein: ASSPSGRYEQY
J gene: TRBJ2-1; V gene: TRBV5-1; CDR3 protein: ASSFGGGSEQF
J gene: TRBJ2-1; V gene: TRBV30; CDR3 protein: AWKQYEQF